In this sample, the clone carrying this T cell receptor (beta chain) turned up many times. Its specificity is unknown. The data belong to a study of T cells in Graves' hyperthyroidism and ophthalmopathy. General study results and limits: In validation, the model predicted ophthalmopathy. These predictions came a median approximately six months before onset.

Orbital computed tomography, thyroid ultrasound, serum thyroxine and TRAb, and clinical symptoms together informed the diagnoses. Amplification yielded TCR beta CDR3 regions, with RNA transcripts as the source. The TCR CDR3 was amplified in a first-round RT-PCR using the HTBI primer set. MiXCR was run by TCRdb on the multiplex PCR reads, yielding one entry per CDR3 protein. The sample consists of some 350,000 distinct CDR3 sequences, roughly 15% of them appearing once. This CDR3 contains 14 residues. The germline V and J ends were trimmed by 5 bases and 0 bases, with 9 bases remaining between them. Germline CDR1 is SGHAT and CDR2 is FQNNGV.

The specimen sequenced was blood. This chain connects TRBV11-2 to TRBJ2-3, with D maybe TRBD2 (6 bases). This clonotype originated in an older woman with Graves' ophthalmopathy. The CDR3 DNA sequence: TGTGCCAGCAGCGGCGGGACTAGCACAGATACGCAGTATTTT. It yields the protein CASSGGTSTDTQYF. The whole variable domain, filled in from reference TRBV11-2 and TRBJ2-3, reads EAGVAQSPRYKIIEKRQSVAFWCNPISGHATLYWYQQILGQGPKLLIQFQNNGVVDDSQLPKDRFSAERLKGVDSTLKIQPAKLEDSAVYLCASSGGTSTDTQYFGPGTRLTVL.